The next 30 T cell receptor beta chains were all read from a single sample in a study of CD8+CD57+ T cells in acquired aplastic anemia. The template for TCR beta VDJ and CDR3 sequence profiling was genomic DNA. TCRdb reanalysed the reads using MiXCR and keeps one entry per CDR3 protein. This table holds around 500,000 distinct CDR3 sequences, under 40% found once. It was patients with CD8+CD57+ cell expansion by flow cytometry who were chosen for sequencing. Sequences were obtained from sorted CD4+, CD8+, or CD8+CD57+ T cells (not recorded which) from PBMCs. The receptors were sampled from a human donor with aplastic anemia.

This clonotype showed up many times. The genes are TRBV10-3 and TRBJ1-4; TRBD1 matches 7 bases. The germline CDR1 and CDR2 sequences are ENHRY and SYGVKD. The ends lost 4 bases at V and 0 bases at J; junction bases unmatched: 2. CDR3 length equals 15 residues. The CDR3 sequence is CAISAGTATNEKLFF. CDR3 nucleotides: TGTGCCATCAGTGCTGGGACAGCAACTAATGAAAAACTGTTTTTT.

The CDR3 spells CASTDFVQGANTIYF. CDR3 coding DNA: TGTGCCAGCACAGATTTTGTACAGGGGGCAAACACCATATATTTT. The rearrangement joins TRBV2 to TRBJ1-3; TRBD1 aligns across 9 bases. Germline trimming cut 7 bases from V and 6 bases from J; bases unmatched to any gene: 10. The CDR3 loop spans 15 amino acids. Germline V gene data show CDR1 as SNHLY and CDR2 as FYNNEI.

This chain joins TRBV5-6 and TRBJ2-7; D remains unclear. The germline V gene has CDR1 SGHDT and CDR2 YYEEEE. V gave up 7 bases and J gave up 2 bases, with 19 bases separating them. The CDR3 has 15 amino acids. The CDR3 spells CASSPKAVSTYEQYF. The CDR3 DNA reads TGTGCCAGCTCACCAAAAGCAGTGAGCACCTACGAGCAGTACTTC. Supplemented by reference TRBV5-6 and TRBJ2-7, the full variable domain reads DAGVTQSPTHLIKTRGQQVTLRCSPKSGHDTVSWYQQALGQGPQFIFQYYEEEERQRGNFPDRFSGHQFPNYSSELNVNALLLGDSALYLCASSPKAVSTYEQYFGPGTRLTVT.

Concerning this clonotype: Given a much more abundant clone one base away, this may be a read error. V and J are TRBV7-2 and TRBJ1-2; a weak D match, TRBD1 (6 bases). Trimming took 8 bases from V and 6 from J, leaving 16 bases between them. Germline V gene lookup returns CDR1 SGHTA and CDR2 FQGNSA. The CDR3 extends over 13 amino acids. CDR3 coding DNA: TGTGCCAGCGTTTCGGGGGCCGGCCATGGCTACACCTTC. Encoded protein: CASVSGAGHGYTF.

This clonotype appeared a few times. The chain carries TRBV2 and TRBJ1-1; 12 bases fit TRBD1. J was trimmed by 7 bases and V by 6 bases; bases with no gene match: 9. This CDR3 is 15 amino acids long. CDR1 and CDR2 (germline): SNHLY, FYNNEI. This chain's CDR3 is CASRETGTGGLEAFF. The CDR3, as DNA: TGTGCCAGCAGAGAAACCGGGACAGGGGGCCTTGAAGCTTTCTTT.

Notes on this clonotype: This may arise from a read error, as a much more abundant clone is one base away. V is TRBV2 and J is TRBJ2-5; D is possibly TRBD2 (7 bases). CDR3 length equals 15 residues. Germline CDR1 is SNHLY and CDR2 is FYNNEI. The CDR3 coding sequence is TGTGCCAGCAGTGAAGGGGGGGGCGGGCAAGAGACCCGGTACTTC. Protein: CASSEGGGGQETRYF.

Note on this clonotype: One junction end disagrees with the germline gene, perhaps due to a read error. The chain uses TRBV24-1 and TRBJ2-7; D uncertain. CDR3 size: 13 residues. From germline, CDR1 is KGHDR and CDR2 SFDVKD. Written as DNA, the CDR3 is TGTGCCAGCAGTCCCCTCTCCCCCTACGAGCAGTACTTC. Protein: CASSPLSPYEQYF.

The rearrangement joins TRBV20-1 to TRBJ2-5; no firm D call. This CDR3 spans 15 amino acids. The germline V gene has CDR1 DFQATT and CDR2 SNEGSKA (reference sequence). V lost 1 base and J lost 4, with 16 bases in between. The CDR3 here is CSARARSRSGETQYF. For the CDR3, the DNA is TGCAGTGCTAGAGCTCGATCCAGGAGTGGAGAGACCCAGTACTTC.

The rearrangement joins TRBV15 to TRBJ2-5; no reliable D call. CDR1 is LNHNV and CDR2 is YYDKDF in the germline V gene (reference sequence). The CDR3 spans 13 residues. Trimming stripped 2 bases from V and 4 bases from J, with 8 bases between. The CDR3 nucleotides are TGTGCCACCAGCAGACGTGGTGGAGAGACCCAGTACTTC. It is translated as CATSRRGGETQYF.

The genes are TRBV5-5 and TRBJ2-7; no clear D gene. CDR3 size: 15 residues. CDR1 and CDR2 (germline): SGHKS, YYEKEE (reference sequence). The V gene lost 4 bases and the J gene lost 1 base, with 15 bases spanning the gap. Here the CDR3 reads CASSPEPSPSYEQYF. In nucleotides, the CDR3 is TGTGCCAGCAGCCCGGAACCTAGTCCTTCCTACGAGCAGTACTTC.

Many counts were recorded for this clonotype. The rearrangement joins TRBV7-2 to TRBJ2-7; no firm D call. V was cut by 7 bases and J by 0 bases, with 4 bases left in between. Germline CDR1 and CDR2: SGHTA and FQGNSA. This CDR3 has 11 amino acids. CDR3 nucleotides: TGTGCCAGCACCGACTCCTACGAGCAGTACTTC. It yields the protein CASTDSYEQYF.

The gene calls are TRBV10-2 and TRBJ2-7; D unclear. This CDR3 has 13 residues. CDR1 WSHSY and CDR2 SAAADI come from the germline V gene. V was cut by 6 bases and J by 2 bases, with 11 bases left in between. CDR3 coding DNA: TGCGCCAGCAGACCCGACGGCACCTACGAGCAGTACTTC. This translates into CASRPDGTYEQYF.

The gene calls are TRBV11-1 and TRBJ1-2; D ambiguous. Germline V gene data show CDR1 as SGHAT and CDR2 as FQDESV (reference sequence). This CDR3 region has 15 residues. Trimming removed 4 bases at V and 4 bases at J, with 16 bases between. CDR3 residues: CASSSSGSWPYGYTF. The CDR3 DNA follows: TGTGCCAGCAGCTCATCAGGATCATGGCCCTATGGCTACACCTTC.

This clonotype has a count of ten or more. The chain couples TRBV19 to TRBJ1-2, with 7 positions matching TRBD1. CDR3 length: 14 amino acids. V lost 5 bases, J lost 3 bases, and 6 bases stayed unmatched. Germline loops: CDR1 LNHDA, CDR2 SQIVND (reference sequence). The CDR3 reads CASSVGDRHYGYTF. The DNA for the CDR3 is TGTGCCAGTAGTGTGGGGGACAGACACTATGGCTACACCTTC.

Of note for this clonotype: A single base separates this from a much larger clone, so it may be a read error. This chain joins TRBV27 and TRBJ2-1; TRBD2 might be the D (6 bases). This CDR3 has 14 residues. The germline gives CDR1 MNHEY, CDR2 SMNVEV (reference sequence). V was clipped by 5 bases and J by 6 bases, with 14 bases between them. The CDR3 spells CASSPGASVNEQFF. CDR3 bases: TGTGCCAGCAGTCCCGGGGCTAGCGTCAATGAGCAGTTCTTC.

The CDR3 sequence: CSAGTDYGYTF. The CDR3 DNA reads as TGCAGCGCTGGGACAGACTATGGCTACACCTTC. This chain links TRBV29-1 with TRBJ1-2; 7 bases are shared with TRBD1. The V segment lost 7 bases and the J segment 3 bases; nucleotides outside the gene matches: 2. The CDR3 spans 11 residues. Per the germline V gene, CDR1 is SQVTM and CDR2 is ANQGSEA. The complete variable domain, with remaining parts taken from reference TRBV29-1 and TRBJ1-2, reads SAVISQKPSRDICQRGTSLTIQCQVDSQVTMMFWYRQQPGQSLTLIATANQGSEATYESGFVIDKFPISRPNLTFSTLTVSNMSPEDSSIYLCSAGTDYGYTFGSGTRLTVV.

The J gene is TRBJ2-7, the V gene TRBV25-1, with D perhaps assigned TRBD1 or TRBD2 (5 bases each). Deletions cut 7 bases from V and 5 bases from J, with 18 bases between. The CDR3 runs 14 residues. Germline assignment: CDR1 MGHDK and CDR2 SYGVNS. The CDR3 region has the DNA TGTGCCAGCACCCACCTCTTTGGGGGTGACGAGCAGTACTTC. Translating gives CASTHLFGGDEQYF.

Concerning this clonotype itself: Here the CDR3 omits its conserved ending phenylalanine or tryptophan, so a read error is the likely source. V is TRBV7-6 and J is TRBJ2-5, with no clear D. V was shortened by 6 bases and J by 4 bases, with 6 bases between the two germline ends. CDR1 SGHVS and CDR2 FNYEAQ come from the germline V gene. This CDR3 has 11 amino acids. The chain's CDR3 is CASSYSETQYL. In DNA form, the CDR3 reads TGTGCCAGCAGTTACTCAGAGACCCAGTACCTC.

The gene calls are TRBV20-1 and TRBJ2-5, with 7 nucleotides matching TRBD2. CDR1 and CDR2 from the germline V gene are DFQATT and SNEGSKA (reference sequence). This CDR3 region has 13 residues. V dropped 6 bases and J dropped 3; count of bases not matched to a gene: 7. The CDR3 bases are TGCAGTGCCTGGCGGGGGTCAAAAGAGACCCAGTACTTC. Amino acid sequence: CSAWRGSKETQYF.

This clonotype was found a few times. The chain combines TRBV19 with TRBJ2-7; D uncertain. Per the germline V gene, CDR1 is LNHDA and CDR2 is SQIVND (reference sequence). The CDR3 has 12 residues. V lost 1 base to trimming and J lost 7 bases, with 8 bases between them. CDR3 nucleotide sequence: TGTGCCAGTAGTATAGGGGTGGTGGAGCAGTACTTC. Amino acid sequence: CASSIGVVEQYF.

The chain carries TRBV12-3 or TRBV12-4 and TRBJ1-6; tentatively, D is TRBD1 (6 bases). The CDR3 length is 13 residues. The V end lost 8 bases, the J end lost 8 bases, and 13 bases lay between the germline ends. The CDR3 sequence: CASRDQGYSPLHF. In DNA form, the CDR3 reads TGTGCCAGCCGGGATCAGGGGTATTCACCCCTCCACTTT.

At least ten counts were recorded for this clonotype. The V gene is TRBV10-3, the J gene TRBJ2-7; D assignment may be TRBD1 or TRBD2 (7 bases each). Looked up from germline, CDR1 is ENHRY and CDR2 is SYGVKD. The V and J ends lost 11 bases and 6 bases respectively, with 23 bases between them. The CDR3 length is 14 residues. The CDR3, as DNA: TGTGCCTCCCAGGGGGGAGGGAGATTAGGCGAGCAGTACTTC. This sequence encodes CASQGGGRLGEQYF.

This clonotype was seen ten or more times. The gene calls are TRBV5-1 and TRBJ1-2; D gene uncertain. The ends were cut back, 4 bases at V and 0 bases at J, with 10 bases in the middle. CDR1 is SGHRS, CDR2 YFSETQ, per germline. The CDR3 length is 14 residues. DNA of the CDR3: TGCGCCAGCAGCGGCAACAAAGCTAACTATGGCTACACCTTC. Translated: CASSGNKANYGYTF.

The chain links TRBV12-3 or TRBV12-4 to TRBJ2-3; no clear D gene. The V gene lost 6 bases and the J gene lost 6 bases, with 16 bases spanning the gap. The CDR3 totals 14 residues. CDR3 nucleotides: TGTGCCAGCAGCCCCATCCAGGTTAAGGATACGCAGTATTTT. Its translation: CASSPIQVKDTQYF.

This clonotype occurred a few times. V and J are TRBV20-1 and TRBJ2-3, with D perhaps TRBD1 or TRBD2 (5 bases each). The CDR3 consists of 12 residues. Trimming shortened V by 5 bases and J by 3 bases, and 9 bases separated the two germline ends. CDR1 is DFQATT, CDR2 SNEGSKA, per germline (reference sequence). Written as DNA, the CDR3 is TGCAGTGCTGGGGGTGGTACAGATACGCAGTATTTT. Its protein product is CSAGGGTDTQYF.

The chain combines TRBV3-1 with TRBJ1-5; D is possibly TRBD1 (6 bases). The germline gives CDR1 LGHDT, CDR2 YNNKEL (reference sequence). The CDR3 consists of 14 residues. Trimming shortened V by 0 bases and J by 11 bases, and 14 bases separated the two germline ends. The CDR3 is CASSQDLRGRSQHF. Written as DNA, the CDR3 is TGTGCCAGCAGCCAAGATCTGCGGGGGCGATCCCAGCATTTT.

The J gene is TRBJ2-7, the V gene TRBV13; D is possibly TRBD2 (6 bases). Looked up from germline, CDR1 is PRHDT and CDR2 is FYEKMQ (reference sequence). The CDR3 runs to 14 residues. V dropped 6 bases and J dropped 4 bases, with 16 bases sitting between them. CDR3 coding DNA: TGTGCCAGCAGAGCGTCGGGGGAGAATTACGAGCAGTACTTC. Its protein product is CASRASGENYEQYF. The whole variable domain, filled in from reference TRBV13 and TRBJ2-7, reads AAGVIQSPRHLIKEKRETATLKCYPIPRHDTVYWYQQGPGQDPQFLISFYEKMQSDKGSIPDRFSAQQFSDYHSELNMSSLELGDSALYFCASRASGENYEQYFGPGTRLTVT.

This clonotype occurred many times. J is TRBJ2-5 and V is TRBV29-1; D perhaps matches TRBD1 (5 bases). V was cut by 2 bases and J by 2 bases, with 9 bases left in between. The germline CDR1 and CDR2 sequences are SQVTM and ANQGSEA. The CDR3 has 13 residues. CDR3 in DNA: TGCAGCGTTGAAAAGACAGAACAAGAGACCCAGTACTTC. Translating gives CSVEKTEQETQYF.

The V call is TRBV12-5, the J call TRBJ2-5; D possibly corresponds to TRBD2 (5 bases). The CDR3 is 15 residues long. V was pared by 3 bases and J by 2 bases, with 13 bases between. Germline V gene sequence: CDR1 LGHNT, CDR2 FRNRAP. DNA for the CDR3: TGTGCTAGTGGTTTCGGGCGGGCGGTACAAGAGACCCAGTACTTC. Amino acids: CASGFGRAVQETQYF.

As to this clonotype: A much larger clonotype is one base distant, so this may be a read error. The chain carries TRBV20-1 and TRBJ2-7, with a weak D call TRBD1 (6 bases). This CDR3 contains 12 residues. CDR1 and CDR2 (germline): DFQATT, SNEGSKA (reference sequence). CDR3 DNA: TGCAGTGGAGACAGGAGCTCCTACGAGCAGCACTTC. Translation: CSGDRSSYEQHF.